Below, 30 T cell receptor beta chains from the same sample are listed, as sequenced in a study of T-cell memory formation after mild COVID-19. One entry per CDR3 protein, called by TCRdb with MiXCR from the 5' RACE reads. The table has around 320,000 distinct CDR3 sequences, 15% to 20% seen once. The sequencing sample was made of PBMCs or a T cell subset sorted from them (not recorded which). All receptors come from a man aged 18 to 30 who had mild COVID-19 (a few samples of this study predate the infection). Cell type and time point are not known.

The chain recombines TRBV10-3 with TRBJ2-7; D possibly corresponds to TRBD2 (5 bases). Trimming took 4 bases from V and 3 from J, leaving 13 bases between them. Per the germline V gene, CDR1 is ENHRY and CDR2 is SYGVKD. The CDR3 extends over 14 amino acids. CDR3 in DNA: TGTGCCATCAGTGGTACCACCGAGGGCTACGAGCAGTACTTC. Translation gives CAISGTTEGYEQYF.

This chain connects TRBV6-6 to TRBJ1-1; D unresolved. The V and J ends lost 2 bases and 10 bases respectively, with 8 bases between them. The CDR3 is 11 amino acids. Per the germline V gene, CDR1 is MNHNY and CDR2 is SVGAGI (reference sequence). The CDR3 DNA reads as TGTGCCAGCAGTTACAGTCTAGGAGCTTTCTTT. This sequence encodes CASSYSLGAFF.

This clonotype was seen more than once but under ten times. The chain links TRBV7-2 to TRBJ2-3; 10 bases fit TRBD2. J gave up 5 bases and V 1 base, and 0 bases lay outside the gene matches. CDR3 length equals 14 residues. The germline CDR1 and CDR2 sequences are SGHTA and FQGNSA. The CDR3 protein is CASSLGTSGDTQYF. As DNA, the CDR3 is TGTGCCAGCAGCTTAGGGACTAGCGGAGATACGCAGTATTTT. The entire variable domain, with the rest obtained from reference TRBV7-2 and TRBJ2-3, is as follows: GAGVSQSPSNKVTEKGKDVELRCDPISGHTALYWYRQSLGQGLEFLIYFQGNSAPDKSGLPSDRFSAERTGGSVSTLTIQRTQQEDSAVYLCASSLGTSGDTQYFGPGTRLTVL.

The J gene is TRBJ1-5, the V gene TRBV4-1; D is possibly TRBD1 (6 bases). Per the germline V gene, CDR1 is MGHRA and CDR2 is YSYEKL. There are 16 residues in the CDR3. The V end was cut by 3 bases, the J end by 6 bases, with 18 bases between. Written as DNA, the CDR3 is TGCGCCAGCAGCCATCGGTCCCAGGGGTTCCTTCAGCCCCAGCATTTT. The encoded protein is CASSHRSQGFLQPQHF.

This sequence joins TRBV5-4 and TRBJ2-7, with 8 nucleotides matching TRBD1. Germline trimming cut 5 bases from V and 3 bases from J; bases unmatched to any gene: 10. CDR3 length: 15 residues. The V gene's germline CDR1 is SGHNT and CDR2 YYREEE (reference sequence). The CDR3 region has the DNA TGTGCCAGCAGTCCAACAGGGGGGCGAATCTACGAGCAGTACTTC. Translating gives CASSPTGGRIYEQYF. Looking up the rest from reference TRBV5-4 and TRBJ2-7 gives the full variable domain: ETGVTQSPTHLIKTRGQQVTLRCSSQSGHNTVSWYQQALGQGPQFIFQYYREEENGRGNFPPRFSGLQFPNYSSELNVNALELDDSALYLCASSPTGGRIYEQYFGPGTRLTVT.

The chain has TRBV6-6 and TRBJ2-1; 11 bases are a match to TRBD2. CDR3 size: 17 residues. Germline V lookup: CDR1 MNHNY, CDR2 SVGAGI (reference sequence). The ends lost 3 bases at V and 7 bases at J; junction bases unmatched: 11. Here the CDR3 DNA reads TGTGCCAGCAGTTATACCCCGGGTAGCGGGGGGGAAAATGAGCAGTTCTTC. This codes for CASSYTPGSGGENEQFF.

This sequence joins TRBV20-1 and TRBJ2-3; 11 bases line up with TRBD1. With V trimmed by 6 bases and J by 4 bases, 6 bases remained unmatched. The CDR3 totals 14 residues. The V gene's germline CDR1 is DFQATT and CDR2 SNEGSKA (reference sequence). The CDR3 region is CSARGTGGADTQYF. CDR3 nucleotide sequence: TGCAGTGCCCGAGGGACAGGGGGGGCAGATACGCAGTATTTT.

This clonotype was observed a few times. J is TRBJ1-1 and V is TRBV6-5; D is unclear. The CDR3 runs 15 residues. The germline V and J ends were trimmed by 0 bases and 1 base, with 9 bases remaining between them. CDR1 is MNHEY and CDR2 is SVGAGI in the germline V gene. The CDR3, as DNA: TGTGCCAGCAGTTACTCTGTGGTCCCGAACACTGAAGCTTTCTTT. Its translation: CASSYSVVPNTEAFF.

V usage is TRBV6-2 or TRBV6-3 and J usage is TRBJ2-3, with D possibly TRBD2 on 6 matching bases. The CDR3 contains 18 residues. Germline loops: CDR1 MNHEY, CDR2 SVGEGT. V shed 6 bases and J shed 0 bases, with 22 bases lying between them. The DNA for the CDR3 is TGTGCCAGCAGAGGCTCTAGCGCGGCTCGTCCTAGCACAGATACGCAGTATTTT. The encoded protein is CASRGSSAARPSTDTQYF.

This chain joins TRBV7-3 and TRBJ1-1; 7 bases align to TRBD1. The junction had 6 bases not matched to a gene; V was cut back by 4 bases and J by 1 base. This CDR3 has 15 amino acids. The germline V gene has CDR1 SGHTA and CDR2 FQGTGA. DNA of the CDR3: TGTGCCAGCAGCTCGGACAGGACAGAGAACACTGAAGCTTTCTTT. Translated, it gives CASSSDRTENTEAFF.

This clonotype has just a few counts. V and J are TRBV7-9 and TRBJ2-5; 10 positions match TRBD1. Germline loops: CDR1 SEHNR, CDR2 FQNEAQ (reference sequence). This CDR3 has 18 residues. Losses at the gene ends were 5 bases for V and 5 bases for J; bases not matched to a gene: 17. CDR3: CASSPARGQGFMWETQYF. The CDR3 bases are TGTGCCAGCAGCCCCGCGAGGGGACAGGGGTTTATGTGGGAGACCCAGTACTTC.

The rearrangement joins TRBV6-5 to TRBJ2-1, with a weak D call TRBD2 (6 bases). The germline V gene encodes CDR1 MNHEY and CDR2 SVGAGI. The CDR3 is made up of 15 amino acids. V gave up 7 bases and J gave up 8 bases, with 21 bases separating them. The CDR3 spells CASNPRRRDWDEQFF. The CDR3 DNA reads TGTGCCAGCAACCCCCGGAGGAGGGATTGGGATGAGCAGTTCTTC.

The CDR3 coding sequence is TGTGCCAGCAGCCCCTCGCAAGAGGGTACCTACGAGCAGTACGTC. Translating gives CASSPSQEGTYEQYV. The chain carries TRBV7-6 and TRBJ2-7; tentatively, D is TRBD2 (5 bases). The CDR3 has 15 amino acids. The germline V gene encodes CDR1 SGHVS and CDR2 FNYEAQ. Trimming pared 5 bases from V and 2 bases from J, leaving 16 bases between.

V and J are TRBV12-3 or TRBV12-4 and TRBJ2-3, with 8 bases identical to TRBD1. Trimming cost V 5 bases and J 2 bases; bases outside gene matches: 9. The CDR3 spans 16 residues. CDR3: CASSPRTGKITDTQYF. CDR3 coding DNA: TGTGCCAGCAGTCCCCGGACAGGGAAAATCACAGATACGCAGTATTTT.

The chain carries TRBV19 and TRBJ2-7; perhaps D is TRBD1 or TRBD2 (7 bases each). CDR1 is LNHDA, CDR2 SQIVND, per germline (reference sequence). V lost 5 bases to trimming and J lost 2 bases, with 16 bases between them. CDR3 length: 15 residues. CDR3 sequence (DNA): TGTGCCAGTAGTCTCGACAGGGAGGGGCCCTACGAGCAGTACTTC. This sequence encodes CASSLDREGPYEQYF. Drawing the rest from reference TRBV19 and TRBJ2-7, the complete variable domain is DGGITQSPKYLFRKEGQNVTLSCEQNLNHDAMYWYRQDPGQGLRLIYYSQIVNDFQKGDIAEGYSVSREKKESFPLTVTSAQKNPTAFYLCASSLDREGPYEQYFGPGTRLTVT.

This clonotype was picked up a small number of times. The chain has TRBV13 and TRBJ2-1; D perhaps matches TRBD1 (5 bases). Germline CDR1 PRHDT, CDR2 FYEKMQ (reference sequence). The V end was cut by 1 base, the J end by 8 bases, with 18 bases between. This CDR3 region has 16 residues. The CDR3 loop reads CASSLVSGPRPDEQFF. The CDR3 region has the DNA TGTGCCAGCAGCTTAGTATCAGGGCCGAGGCCAGATGAGCAGTTCTTC.

This clonotype was counted only a few times. This chain links TRBV25-1 with TRBJ1-5, with 10 nucleotides matching TRBD1. Trimming removed 3 bases from V and 6 bases from J; junction bases left unmatched: 8. The CDR3 extends over 16 amino acids. Germline lookup yields CDR1 MGHDK and CDR2 SYGVNS. The CDR3 is CASSEGGQGISQPQHF. The CDR3 region has the DNA TGTGCCAGCAGTGAGGGGGGACAGGGGATTAGTCAGCCCCAGCATTTT.

This clonotype showed up just a few times. This rearrangement joins TRBV5-1 to TRBJ2-1, with 10 bases identical to TRBD2. Germline lookup yields CDR1 SGHRS and CDR2 YFSETQ. The CDR3 has 14 residues. Germline trimming cut 3 bases from V and 8 bases from J; bases unmatched to any gene: 5. Here the CDR3 DNA reads TGCGCCAGCAGCTCCGGGACTAGCGTCCATGAGCAGTTCTTC. This sequence encodes CASSSGTSVHEQFF.

J is TRBJ2-7 and V is TRBV21-1. TRBV21-1 is a listed pseudogene. The length of the CDR3 is 14 residues. CDR3 region: CASSKVASSYEQYV. The CDR3 region has the DNA TGTGCCAGCAGCAAAGTGGCCTCTTCCTACGAGCAGTACGTC.

CDR3 in amino acids: CASSEVKGQPYSNQPQHF. CDR3 sequence (DNA): TGTGCCAGCAGTGAAGTAAAGGGACAGCCCTATAGCAATCAGCCCCAGCATTTT. The V and J genes are TRBV6-1 and TRBJ1-5; TRBD1 aligns across 7 bases. The J segment lost 0 bases and the V segment lost 1 base, leaving 9 bases of the junction unmatched. Germline-derived CDR1 and CDR2 are MNHNS and SASEGT. The CDR3 runs 18 residues.

The chain combines TRBV15 with TRBJ1-1, with no clear D. This CDR3 comprises 15 residues. The germline CDR1 and CDR2 sequences are LNHNV and YYDKDF (reference sequence). V was shortened by 1 base and J by 4 bases, with 13 bases between the two germline ends. The CDR3, as DNA: TGTGCCACCAGCAGAGCAAGGGATATCGGCACTGAAGCTTTCTTT. Amino acid sequence: CATSRARDIGTEAFF. The full variable domain, in which reference TRBV15 and TRBJ1-1 provide the parts outside the CDR3, is DAMVIQNPRYQVTQFGKPVTLSCSQTLNHNVMYWYQQKSSQAPKLLFHYYDKDFNNEADTPDNFQSRRPNTSFCFLDIRSPGLGDTAMYLCATSRARDIGTEAFFGQGTRLTVV.

The chain employs TRBV20-1 and TRBJ2-3; D unresolved. CDR1 is DFQATT and CDR2 is SNEGSKA in the germline V gene (reference sequence). V was clipped by 0 bases and J by 8 bases, with 15 bases between them. This CDR3 region has 14 residues. The CDR3 region has the DNA TGCAGTGCTAGAGATCGTGACCCCCGGGCTACGCAGTATTTT. Its translation is CSARDRDPRATQYF.

V gene TRBV29-1 combines with J gene TRBJ2-3; possible D gene TRBD2, 6 bases. The germline V and J ends were trimmed by 5 bases and 5 bases, with 17 bases remaining between them. The CDR3 length is 14 residues. Per germline, CDR1 SQVTM and CDR2 ANQGSEA. Written as DNA, the CDR3 is TGCAGCGTTTCCCGGGGACTGGGGAGAGATACGCAGTATTTT. It translates to CSVSRGLGRDTQYF.

This chain uses TRBV6-2 or TRBV6-3 with TRBJ2-7; the D is unclear. The V end lost 0 bases, the J end lost 2 bases, and 11 bases lay between the germline ends. CDR3 length equals 15 residues. Germline assignment: CDR1 MNHEY and CDR2 SVGEGT. The CDR3 protein is CASSYSPRSTYEQYF. As DNA, the CDR3 is TGTGCCAGCAGTTACTCCCCCCGATCGACCTACGAGCAGTACTTC.

This clonotype was picked up a small number of times. CDR3 in DNA: TGCGCCAGCAGCTTGGCTAATCGGCAAGAGACCCAGTACTTC. It codes for CASSLANRQETQYF. The gene calls are TRBV5-1 and TRBJ2-5; D is unresolved. V lost 0 bases to trimming and J lost 2 bases, with 8 bases between them. This CDR3 region has 14 residues. Germline assignment: CDR1 SGHRS and CDR2 YFSETQ.

This clonotype was picked up a small number of times. This chain joins TRBV7-2 and TRBJ2-5; D remains ambiguous. Deletions cut 5 bases from V and 1 base from J, with 14 bases between. The CDR3 runs 15 residues. From germline, CDR1 is SGHTA and CDR2 FQGNSA. In DNA form, the CDR3 reads TGTGCCAGCAGCATCGGCAGCGCTTCCCAAGAGACCCAGTACTTC. This translates into CASSIGSASQETQYF. The complete variable domain, with remaining parts taken from reference TRBV7-2 and TRBJ2-5, reads GAGVSQSPSNKVTEKGKDVELRCDPISGHTALYWYRQSLGQGLEFLIYFQGNSAPDKSGLPSDRFSAERTGGSVSTLTIQRTQQEDSAVYLCASSIGSASQETQYFGPGTRLLVL.

There are a few counts of this clonotype. The rearrangement uses TRBV28 and TRBJ1-5; D not certain. The CDR3 contains 15 residues. Germline V gives CDR1 MDHEN, CDR2 SYDVKM. V gave up 3 bases and J gave up 3 bases, with 12 bases separating them. This chain's CDR3 is CASSFLDGNNQPQHF. CDR3 sequence (DNA): TGTGCCAGCAGTTTTTTGGACGGAAACAATCAGCCCCAGCATTTT. The entire variable domain, with the rest obtained from reference TRBV28 and TRBJ1-5, is as follows: DVKVTQSSRYLVKRTGEKVFLECVQDMDHENMFWYRQDPGLGLRLIYFSYDVKMKEKGDIPEGYSVSREKKERFSLILESASTNQTSMYLCASSFLDGNNQPQHFGDGTRLSIL.

V gene TRBV20-1 combines with J gene TRBJ1-5; D unclear. This CDR3 has 12 residues. The ends were cut back, 4 bases at V and 6 bases at J, with 10 bases in the middle. CDR1 and CDR2 from the germline V gene are DFQATT and SNEGSKA (reference sequence). CDR3 sequence: CSAILIGQPQHF. For the CDR3, the DNA is TGCAGTGCTATCCTTATCGGTCAGCCCCAGCATTTT.

This clonotype was observed a handful of times. The V and J genes are TRBV12-3 or TRBV12-4 and TRBJ2-5; D could derive from TRBD1 or TRBD2 (5 bases each). The V and J ends lost 0 bases and 5 bases respectively, with 7 bases between them. This CDR3 is built from 13 residues. The CDR3 here is CASSLAGVETQYF. The CDR3 DNA sequence: TGTGCCAGCAGTTTAGCGGGGGTGGAGACCCAGTACTTC.

The chain employs TRBV7-9 and TRBJ1-6, with 9 nucleotides matching TRBD1. The germline V gene encodes CDR1 SEHNR and CDR2 FQNEAQ (reference sequence). With V trimmed by 5 bases and J by 8 bases, 7 bases remained unmatched. CDR3 length: 15 amino acids. The CDR3 region is CASSPDRGSYSPLHF. CDR3 nucleotides: TGTGCCAGCAGCCCTGACAGGGGGAGTTATTCACCCCTCCACTTT.